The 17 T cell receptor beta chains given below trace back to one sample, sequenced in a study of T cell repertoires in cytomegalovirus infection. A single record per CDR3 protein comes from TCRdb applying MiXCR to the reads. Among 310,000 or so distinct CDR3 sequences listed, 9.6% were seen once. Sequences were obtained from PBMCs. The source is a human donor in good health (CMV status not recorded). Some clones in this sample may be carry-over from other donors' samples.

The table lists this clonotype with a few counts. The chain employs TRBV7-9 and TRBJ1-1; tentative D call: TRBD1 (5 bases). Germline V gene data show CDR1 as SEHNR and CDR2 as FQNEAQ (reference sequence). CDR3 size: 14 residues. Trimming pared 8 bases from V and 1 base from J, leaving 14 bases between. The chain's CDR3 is CASPPKGRNTEAFF. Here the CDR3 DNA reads TGTGCCAGCCCCCCCAAGGGGCGGAACACTGAAGCTTTCTTT.

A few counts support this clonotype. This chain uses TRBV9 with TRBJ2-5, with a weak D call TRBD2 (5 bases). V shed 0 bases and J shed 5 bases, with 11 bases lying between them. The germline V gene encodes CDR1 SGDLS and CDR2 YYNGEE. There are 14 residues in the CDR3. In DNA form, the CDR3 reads TGTGCCAGCAGCGTAGCCCCAAGGGAGGAGACCCAGTACTTC. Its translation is CASSVAPREETQYF.

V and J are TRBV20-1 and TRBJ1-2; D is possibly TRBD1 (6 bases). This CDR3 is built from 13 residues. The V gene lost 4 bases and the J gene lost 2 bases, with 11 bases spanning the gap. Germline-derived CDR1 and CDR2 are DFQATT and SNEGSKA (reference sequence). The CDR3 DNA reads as TGCAGTGCTACCGACAGGCTAAACTATGGCTACACCTTC. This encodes CSATDRLNYGYTF.

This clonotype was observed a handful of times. CDR3 DNA sequence: TGTGCCAGCAGTATAGGGGACAGTGAAGCTTTCTTT. This translates into CASSIGDSEAFF. The V and J genes are TRBV6-1 and TRBJ1-1; 7 bases align to TRBD1. Trimming removed 5 bases from V and 7 bases from J; junction bases left unmatched: 4. CDR1 is MNHNS and CDR2 is SASEGT in the germline V gene. This CDR3 spans 12 amino acids.

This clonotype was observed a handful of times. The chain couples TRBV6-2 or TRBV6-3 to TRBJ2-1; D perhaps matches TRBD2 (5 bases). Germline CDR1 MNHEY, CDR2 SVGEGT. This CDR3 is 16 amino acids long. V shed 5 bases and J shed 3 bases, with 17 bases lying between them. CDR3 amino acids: CASSTPLRAFYNEQFF. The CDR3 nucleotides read TGTGCCAGCAGTACACCTTTGAGGGCCTTCTACAATGAGCAGTTCTTC.

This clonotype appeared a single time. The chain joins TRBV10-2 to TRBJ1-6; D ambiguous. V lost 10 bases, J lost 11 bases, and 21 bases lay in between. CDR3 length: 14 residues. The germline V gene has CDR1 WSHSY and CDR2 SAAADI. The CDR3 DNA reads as TGCGCCACCAAGGTTAGCGAACAACTTACACCCCTCCACTTT. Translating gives CATKVSEQLTPLHF.

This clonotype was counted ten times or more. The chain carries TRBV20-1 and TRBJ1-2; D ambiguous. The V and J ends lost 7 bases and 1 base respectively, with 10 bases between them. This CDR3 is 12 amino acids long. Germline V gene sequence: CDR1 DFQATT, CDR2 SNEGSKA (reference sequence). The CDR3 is CSVPDGNYGYTF. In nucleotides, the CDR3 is TGCAGTGTTCCGGACGGTAACTATGGCTACACCTTC.

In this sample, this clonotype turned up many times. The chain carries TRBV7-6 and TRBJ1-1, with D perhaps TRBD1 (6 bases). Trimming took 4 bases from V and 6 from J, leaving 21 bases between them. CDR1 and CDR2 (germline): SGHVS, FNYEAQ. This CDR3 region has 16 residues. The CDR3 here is CASSSPGGGGLPEAFF. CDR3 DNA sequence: TGTGCCAGCAGCTCCCCGGGAGGAGGGGGACTGCCTGAAGCTTTCTTT.

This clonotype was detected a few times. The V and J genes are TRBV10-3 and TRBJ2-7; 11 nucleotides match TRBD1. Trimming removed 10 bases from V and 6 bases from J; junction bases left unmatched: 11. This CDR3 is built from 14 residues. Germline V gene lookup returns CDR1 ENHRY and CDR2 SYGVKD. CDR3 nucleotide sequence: TGTGCCACCGGAGGCTCCGGGACAGGGGGCGAGCAGTACTTC. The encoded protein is CATGGSGTGGEQYF.

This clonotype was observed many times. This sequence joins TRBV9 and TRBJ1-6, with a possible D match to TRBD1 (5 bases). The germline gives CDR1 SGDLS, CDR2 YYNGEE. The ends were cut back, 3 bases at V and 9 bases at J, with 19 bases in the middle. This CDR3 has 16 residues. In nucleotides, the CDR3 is TGTGCCAGCAGCGCCATCCCGGGACCCCGGGGTTCACCCCTCCACTTT. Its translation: CASSAIPGPRGSPLHF.

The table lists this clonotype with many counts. The CDR3 here is CASSPNRGRSTGELFF. The CDR3 bases are TGTGCCAGCAGTCCGAACAGGGGGCGAAGCACCGGGGAGCTGTTTTTT. The V call is TRBV7-2, the J call TRBJ2-2, with TRBD1 matching over 9 bases. The germline V gene has CDR1 SGHTA and CDR2 FQGNSA. CDR3 size: 16 residues. V lost 6 bases to trimming and J lost 4 bases; unmatched junction nucleotides: 9.

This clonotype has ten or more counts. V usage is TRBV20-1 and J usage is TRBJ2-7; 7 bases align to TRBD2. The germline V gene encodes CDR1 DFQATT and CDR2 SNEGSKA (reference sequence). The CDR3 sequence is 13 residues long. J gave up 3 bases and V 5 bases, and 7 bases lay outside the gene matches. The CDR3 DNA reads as TGCAGTGCTCCTTTAGCGGGTGTCTACGAGCAGTACGTC. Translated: CSAPLAGVYEQYV.

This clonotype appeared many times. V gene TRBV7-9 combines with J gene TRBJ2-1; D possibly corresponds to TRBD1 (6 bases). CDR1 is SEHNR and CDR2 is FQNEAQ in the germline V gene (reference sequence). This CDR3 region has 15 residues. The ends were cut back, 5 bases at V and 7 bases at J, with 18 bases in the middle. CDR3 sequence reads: CASSPTKRTENEQFF. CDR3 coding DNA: TGTGCCAGCAGCCCGACAAAGCGGACAGAAAATGAGCAGTTCTTC.

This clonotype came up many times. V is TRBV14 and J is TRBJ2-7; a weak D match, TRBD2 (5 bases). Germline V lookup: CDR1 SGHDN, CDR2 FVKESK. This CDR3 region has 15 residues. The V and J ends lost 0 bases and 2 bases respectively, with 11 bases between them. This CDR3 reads CASSQEFGNTYEQYF. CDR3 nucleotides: TGTGCCAGCAGCCAAGAATTCGGGAATACCTACGAGCAGTACTTC.

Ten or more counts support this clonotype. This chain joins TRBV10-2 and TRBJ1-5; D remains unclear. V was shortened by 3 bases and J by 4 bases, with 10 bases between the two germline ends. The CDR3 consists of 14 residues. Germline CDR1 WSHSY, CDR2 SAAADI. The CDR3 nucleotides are TGCGCCAGCAGTGATGCCCAAGGGAATCAGCCCCAGCATTTT. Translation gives CASSDAQGNQPQHF.

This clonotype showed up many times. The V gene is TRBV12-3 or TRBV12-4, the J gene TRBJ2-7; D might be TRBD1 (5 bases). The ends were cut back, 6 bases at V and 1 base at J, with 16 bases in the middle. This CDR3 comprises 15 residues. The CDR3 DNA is TGTGCCAGCAGCTCGGACACGACAGCTTCCTACGAGCAGTACTTC. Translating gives CASSSDTTASYEQYF.

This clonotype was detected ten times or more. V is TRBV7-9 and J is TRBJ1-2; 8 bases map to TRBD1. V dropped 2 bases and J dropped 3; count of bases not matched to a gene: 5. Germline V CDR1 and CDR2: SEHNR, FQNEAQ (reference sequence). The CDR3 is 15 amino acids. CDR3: CASSLQGARDYGYTF. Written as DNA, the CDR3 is TGTGCCAGCAGCTTACAGGGGGCGCGTGACTATGGCTACACCTTC.